This TCR beta chain was captured by sequencing in a study of blood T cell repertoires in COVID-19. Study in general: Sites in the United States, Italy and Spain provided acute and convalescent COVID-19 samples. PBMCs, B-cell-depleted T cells, or T cells provided the cDNA or gDNA that made up the material.

With 2 bases removed from V and 3 bases from J, the gap between germline ends came to 10 bases. Germline V CDR1 and CDR2: KGHSH, LQKENI. The CDR3 has 15 amino acids. Authors' analysis steps: Estimation of nucleated cell counts was performed using reference gene primer amplification. Clones were sequenced by immunoSEQ multiplex PCR, and TCRdb holds only the in-frame ones, with some missing. V and J calls and clone size come straight from that table; D and trimming were deduced from the DNA. The sample holds just under 65,000 clones, around 85% seen once. This chain joins TRBV18 and TRBJ1-4; D is unclear. The specimen sequenced was peripheral blood. The TCR sequence derives from a middle-aged man with acute or convalescent COVID-19. The CDR3 DNA follows: TGTGCCAGCTCACCAGGCCCCGCGGCTAATGAAAAACTGTTTTTT. This encodes CASSPGPAANEKLFF.